The 18 T cell receptor beta chains listed next were all sequenced from one sample in a study of blood T cell repertoires in COVID-19. The method was immunoSEQ multiplex PCR; TCRdb's version includes in-frame clones alone and lacks a portion of them. The data hold about 100,000 clones, with 91% observed a single time. The sequencing input was peripheral blood. The receptor set was obtained from a man aged 45 to 65 with acute or convalescent COVID-19.

The chain recombines TRBV11-2 with TRBJ2-1; 8 bases line up with TRBD2. The CDR3 covers 15 residues. Germline lookup yields CDR1 SGHAT and CDR2 FQNNGV. The V segment lost 5 bases and the J segment 7 bases; nucleotides outside the gene matches: 10. This CDR3 is CASSTIAGLGNEQFF. The CDR3 nucleotides are TGTGCCAGCAGCACAATAGCGGGACTGGGGAATGAGCAGTTCTTC.

The V call is TRBV25-1, the J call TRBJ1-2, with 9 bases matching TRBD1. Unmatched junction bases numbered 3, after V lost 5 bases and J lost 5 bases. Germline V CDR1 and CDR2: MGHDK, SYGVNS. The CDR3 sequence is 13 residues long. CDR3 sequence reads: CASSNGTGYGYTF. CDR3 nucleotides: TGTGCCAGCAGTAACGGGACAGGGTATGGCTACACCTTC.

The chain recombines TRBV2 with TRBJ2-3, with 7 bases identical to TRBD2. V lost 6 bases to trimming and J lost 10 bases; unmatched junction nucleotides: 7. Germline V gene data show CDR1 as SNHLY and CDR2 as FYNNEI. This CDR3 spans 12 amino acids. The CDR3 DNA sequence: TGTGCCAGCAGCTCCGGGACTACCTCGCAGTATTTT. Encoded protein: CASSSGTTSQYF.

CDR3 sequence (DNA): TGTGCCAGCAGACTAGCGGGGGGCCGCGATGAGCAGTTCTTC. It translates to CASRLAGGRDEQFF. The V gene is TRBV2, the J gene TRBJ2-1; 12 nucleotides agree with TRBD2. Germline V gives CDR1 SNHLY, CDR2 FYNNEI. CDR3 size: 14 residues. J lost 8 bases, V lost 6 bases, and 5 bases had no gene match.

The chain combines TRBV6-7 with TRBJ1-6; D unclear. TRBV6-7 is marked as an open reading frame, function uncertain. Trimming removed 0 bases from V and 0 bases from J, with 18 bases in between. There are 20 residues in the CDR3. The CDR3 DNA is TGTGCCAGCAGTTACTCGAATCCCCTAGAACATAGCTCCTATAATTCACCCCTCCACTTT. Its protein is CASSYSNPLEHSSYNSPLHF.

The rearrangement joins TRBV14 to TRBJ1-2; TRBD1 is a possible D gene (6 bases). Trimming took off 4 bases at V and 4 bases at J, with 16 bases between the two ends. This CDR3 has 15 residues. Germline CDR1 is SGHDN and CDR2 is FVKESK. The chain's CDR3 is CASSPPSGAGYGYTF. DNA of the CDR3: TGTGCCAGCAGCCCACCGTCAGGGGCTGGCTATGGCTACACCTTC.

The rearrangement links TRBV11-3 to TRBJ2-7, with 8 bases matching TRBD1. Germline CDR1 reads SGHNT; CDR2 reads YENEEA. CDR3 length: 13 amino acids. The junction had 6 bases not matched to a gene; V was cut back by 5 bases and J by 6 bases. Here the CDR3 DNA reads TGTGCCAGCAGCCAGGGGACAGGCGGCGAGCAGTACTTC. Encoded protein: CASSQGTGGEQYF.

V usage is TRBV18 and J usage is TRBJ2-5; TRBD1 matches at 8 bases. This CDR3 spans 18 amino acids. Germline V gives CDR1 KGHSH, CDR2 LQKENI. J gave up 5 bases and V 0 bases, and 14 bases lay outside the gene matches. The chain's CDR3 is CASSPPRGRGRVTETQYF. As DNA, the CDR3 is TGTGCCAGCTCACCACCGAGGGGCAGGGGGCGCGTAACGGAGACCCAGTACTTC.

This clone is medium-sized in the sample. This rearrangement joins TRBV5-1 to TRBJ1-2; TRBD1 might be the D (6 bases). Germline V gene data show CDR1 as SGHRS and CDR2 as YFSETQ. CDR3 length: 15 residues. The germline V and J ends were trimmed by 2 bases and 6 bases, with 17 bases remaining between them. This chain's CDR3 is CASSLDTGGMDGYTF. The CDR3 DNA reads as TGCGCCAGCAGCTTAGACACGGGGGGCATGGATGGCTACACCTTC.

The chain links TRBV5-6 to TRBJ2-5, with 11 positions matching TRBD1. Trimming at V came to 0 bases and at J to 2 bases, leaving 3 bases not matched to a gene. CDR1 is SGHDT, CDR2 YYEEEE, per germline. This CDR3 is built from 16 residues. DNA of the CDR3: TGTGCCAGCAGCTTGGGGACAGGGGGCCAACAAGAGACCCAGTACTTC. Translated: CASSLGTGGQQETQYF. The entire variable domain, with the rest obtained from reference TRBV5-6 and TRBJ2-5, is as follows: DAGVTQSPTHLIKTRGQQVTLRCSPKSGHDTVSWYQQALGQGPQFIFQYYEEEERQRGNFPDRFSGHQFPNYSSELNVNALLLGDSALYLCASSLGTGGQQETQYFGPGTRLLVL.

The V gene is TRBV4-2, the J gene TRBJ1-5; D unresolved. V lost 0 bases, J lost 1 base, and 7 bases lay in between. Germline V gives CDR1 LGHNA, CDR2 YNFKEQ. The CDR3 spans 15 residues. The DNA for the CDR3 is TGTGCCAGCAGCCAAGAGGGCAGAAGCAATCAGCCCCAGCATTTT. Residues: CASSQEGRSNQPQHF.

The chain couples TRBV7-3 to TRBJ2-7; D gene ambiguous. The CDR3 sequence is 15 residues long. Germline V gene lookup returns CDR1 SGHTA and CDR2 FQGTGA. V was pared by 1 base and J by 3 bases, with 13 bases between. The CDR3 coding sequence is TGTGCCAGCAGCTTAAATCCGACTCCCCTCTACGAGCAGTACTTC. Protein: CASSLNPTPLYEQYF.

CDR3 amino acids: CASSLGAGSTGELFF. The CDR3 nucleotides read TGCGCCAGCAGCCTGGGGGCGGGAAGCACCGGGGAGCTGTTTTTT. The V gene is TRBV5-1, the J gene TRBJ2-2, with D perhaps TRBD1 or TRBD2 (6 bases each). Trimming shortened V by 4 bases and J by 4 bases, and 14 bases separated the two germline ends. The germline gives CDR1 SGHRS, CDR2 YFSETQ. The CDR3 is 15 amino acids.

This clone occurred many times. The sample holds other DNA sequences that translate to the same CDR3. The V gene is TRBV5-5, the J gene TRBJ2-2, with a tentative D call TRBD2 (5 bases). Germline V CDR1 and CDR2: SGHKS, YYEKEE (reference sequence). CDR3 length: 14 amino acids. V was cut by 0 bases and J by 7 bases, with 10 bases left in between. CDR3 sequence reads: CASSLAGVGGELFF. CDR3 DNA sequence: TGTGCCAGCAGCTTGGCCGGGGTCGGCGGGGAGCTGTTTTTT.

This chain uses TRBV4-1 with TRBJ1-1; perhaps TRBD1 as D (6 bases). The CDR3 consists of 15 residues. Looked up from germline, CDR1 is MGHRA and CDR2 is YSYEKL. V lost 6 bases to trimming and J lost 1 base, with 15 bases between them. CDR3 coding DNA: TGCGCCAGCAGTAAGGCTGACAGGTCGAACACTGAAGCTTTCTTT. Its protein product is CASSKADRSNTEAFF.

The chain couples TRBV27 to TRBJ1-6; D gene uncertain. V lost 5 bases, J lost 0 bases, and 5 bases lay in between. The CDR3 sequence is 14 residues long. Germline V CDR1 and CDR2: MNHEY, SMNVEV (reference sequence). The CDR3 loop is CASSPSSYNSPLHF. In nucleotides, the CDR3 is TGTGCCAGCAGTCCCAGCTCCTATAATTCACCCCTCCACTTT.

CDR3 coding DNA: TGCGCCAGCAGCTTGACCTACAATCAGCCCCAGCATTTT. Translation gives CASSLTYNQPQHF. The chain recombines TRBV5-1 with TRBJ1-5; no firm D call. Trimming took off 1 base at V and 3 bases at J, with 5 bases between the two ends. Germline assignment: CDR1 SGHRS and CDR2 YFSETQ. This CDR3 is built from 13 residues.

The chain links TRBV5-1 to TRBJ1-1; 7 bases are shared with TRBD1. CDR1 and CDR2 from the germline V gene are SGHRS and YFSETQ. The length of the CDR3 is 16 residues. With V trimmed by 4 bases and J by 0 bases, 9 bases remained unmatched. The CDR3 loop reads CASSQPTGAMNTEAFF. The CDR3 DNA reads TGCGCCAGCAGCCAACCTACAGGGGCGATGAACACTGAAGCTTTCTTT.